This T cell receptor (beta chain) was sequenced during a study of Tregs in tolerant kidney transplant recipients. About the research overall: Related graft donors supplied nonmyeloablative bone marrow transplants, and mixed chimerism was transient. Broader study findings: Expanding Tregs on activated donor B cells appeared to best identify donor-specific TCRbeta clones.

Thawed PBMCs were FACS-sorted into unstimulated CD4+CD25+CD127- regulatory T cells, CD4+CD25- non-regulatory cells, CD4 and CD8 cells. The CDR3 contains 17 residues. Germline V gene lookup returns CDR1 MNHEY and CDR2 SMNVEV (reference sequence). Trimming shortened V by 2 bases and J by 1 base, and 16 bases separated the two germline ends. Measured with immunoSEQ multiplex PCR; TCRdb has only the in-frame clones, and not every one. This sample has tens of thousands of clones, with roughly 88% found just once. A word on this clone: Its matching antigen is unknown.

This clonotype was sampled from a human donor who received a combined kidney and bone marrow transplant. Here the sequenced sample was Tregs from blood, taken before the transplant. The genes are TRBV27 and TRBJ2-3; a possible D gene is TRBD1 (6 bases). CDR3 nucleotides: TGTGCCAGCAGTTTAGGTCGAAAAGGGGGTGGCACAGATACGCAGTATTTT. Translated, it gives CASSLGRKGGGTDTQYF.